The subject of this entry is one T cell receptor (beta chain). The sample comes from a study of T cell repertoires in cytomegalovirus infection. Trimming cost V 3 bases and J 0 bases; bases outside gene matches: 4. The germline gives CDR1 DFQATT, CDR2 SNEGSKA (reference sequence). The CDR3 extends over 14 amino acids. TCRdb fed the reads into MiXCR, producing one record per CDR3 protein. Of approximately 290,000 distinct CDR3 sequences listed, more than 20% are singletons. The sample comprised PBMCs. The V and J genes are TRBV20-1 and TRBJ2-7; 8 bases agree with TRBD1. The receptor was derived from a human donor in good health (CMV status not recorded). Some clones in this sample may be carry-over from other donors' samples. CDR3 nucleotide sequence: TGCAGTGCTAGTAGCGGACAGGGCTCCTACGAGCAGTACTTC. It encodes CSASSGQGSYEQYF.